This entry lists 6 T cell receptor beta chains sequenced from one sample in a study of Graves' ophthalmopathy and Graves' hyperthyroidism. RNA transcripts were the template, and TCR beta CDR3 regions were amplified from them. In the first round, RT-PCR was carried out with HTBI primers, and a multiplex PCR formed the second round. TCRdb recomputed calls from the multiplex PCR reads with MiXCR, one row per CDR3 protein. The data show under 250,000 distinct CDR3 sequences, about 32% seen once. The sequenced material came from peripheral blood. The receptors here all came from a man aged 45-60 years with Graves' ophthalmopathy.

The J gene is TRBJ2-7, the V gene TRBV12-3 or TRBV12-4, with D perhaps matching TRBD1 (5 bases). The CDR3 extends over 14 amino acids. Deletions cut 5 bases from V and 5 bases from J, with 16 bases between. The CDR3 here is CASSDSLSVHEQYF. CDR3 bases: TGTGCCAGCAGTGACAGTCTGTCCGTCCACGAGCAGTACTTC.

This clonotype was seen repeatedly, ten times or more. CDR3: CASSRGGEGYTF. CDR3 DNA sequence: TGTGCCAGCAGCCGAGGGGGAGAAGGCTACACCTTC. The chain employs TRBV7-8 and TRBJ1-2; a possible D gene is TRBD1 (6 bases). Trimming cost V 5 bases and J 8 bases, with 12 bases left between them. The CDR3 runs to 12 residues. CDR1 is SGHVS and CDR2 is FQNEAQ in the germline V gene.

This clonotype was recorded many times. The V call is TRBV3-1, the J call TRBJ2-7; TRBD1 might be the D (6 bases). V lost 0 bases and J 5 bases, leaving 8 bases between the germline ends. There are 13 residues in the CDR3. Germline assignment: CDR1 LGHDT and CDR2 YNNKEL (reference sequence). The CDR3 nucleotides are TGTGCCAGCAGCCAAGACCAGGGGCACGAGCAGTACTTC. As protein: CASSQDQGHEQYF.

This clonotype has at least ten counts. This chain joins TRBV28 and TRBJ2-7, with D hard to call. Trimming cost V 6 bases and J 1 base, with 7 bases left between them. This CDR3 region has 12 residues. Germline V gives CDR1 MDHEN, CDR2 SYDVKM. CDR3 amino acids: CASSPRSYEQYF. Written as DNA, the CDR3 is TGTGCCAGCAGCCCCAGGTCCTACGAGCAGTACTTC.

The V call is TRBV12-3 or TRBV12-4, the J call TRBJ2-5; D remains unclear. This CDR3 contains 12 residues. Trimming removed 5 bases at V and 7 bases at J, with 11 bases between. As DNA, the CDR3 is TGTGCCAGCAGTCGGAGCTACAGGACCCAGTACTTC. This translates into CASSRSYRTQYF.

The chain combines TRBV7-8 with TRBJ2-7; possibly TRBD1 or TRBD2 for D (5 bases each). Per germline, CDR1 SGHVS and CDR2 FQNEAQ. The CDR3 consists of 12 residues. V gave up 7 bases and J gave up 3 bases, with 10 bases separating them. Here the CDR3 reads CASTWDGYEQYF. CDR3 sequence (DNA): TGTGCCAGCACCTGGGACGGCTACGAGCAGTACTTC.